This section outlines one T cell receptor beta chain sequence together with its context. As yet, its antigen is unknown. From germline, CDR1 is SGHAT and CDR2 FQNNGV. The V end lost 5 bases, the J end lost 1 base, and 8 bases lay between the germline ends. This CDR3 region has 14 residues. The data derive from a study of response to subunit inactivated influenza vaccine. Study conclusions and caveats: With each seasonal influenza vaccination, the authors suggested, few new T cells are recruited.

TCRdb itself ran the RT-PCR reads through MiXCR, one entry per CDR3 protein. Of about 530,000 distinct CDR3 sequences listed, roughly 13% are singletons. Specimen: PBMCs from blood, collected roughly 48 days after vaccination. The V call is TRBV11-2, the J call TRBJ2-2; D not certain. The TCR comes from a man in his forties or fifties who received an inactivated influenza vaccine. The CDR3 DNA sequence: TGTGCCAGCAGCGAATCATTGAACACCGGGGAGCTGTTTTTT. This gives the protein CASSESLNTGELFF.